This T cell receptor (beta chain) was identified during a study of T cells in Graves' hyperthyroidism and ophthalmopathy (dated by TCRdb to between 2017 and 2020). For the wider study: Peripheral blood samples were taken at initial diagnosis, before any treatment was given. TCR Vbeta CDR3 sequencing of some 140 peripheral blood samples (around 45 ophthalmopathy, under 80 hyperthyroidism and some 17 progressor patients) is reported in the paper. A discovery cohort of fewer than 110 patients, roughly 45 with Graves' ophthalmopathy and approximately 57 with stable Graves' hyperthyroidism, was used to find distinguishing TCR V-J signatures. Thyroid tissue and blood T-cell repertoires from six Graves' hyperthyroidism patients were also compared in the study. Whether ophthalmopathy could be predicted prospectively was tested in an independent validation cohort made up of fewer than 20 hyperthyroidism patients plus 17 patients who later progressed to ophthalmopathy. After sampling, hyperthyroidism patients received methimazole starting at 30 mg daily, and ophthalmopathy patients received high-dose intravenous methylprednisolone. The roughly 94 discovery patients were randomly divided into training and test sets at a 7:3 ratio. Study-wide conclusions, independent of this receptor: Sample size was not statistically predetermined, and blinding of investigators to group allocation was not performed. Most expanded thyroid clonotypes (frequency above 0.001) were also found in blood, which suggests that blood repertoires may mirror thyroid immune responses. A 13 V-J signature model separated ophthalmopathy from stable hyperthyroidism, with 87.88% sensitivity and 81.08% specificity in cross-validation and 80%/75% in testing. During validation, the model predicted progression to ophthalmopathy a median of around six months ahead of onset, with around 71% sensitivity and almost 75% specificity.

V loses 3 bases at its end and J loses 2 bases; junction bases beyond the gene matches: 3. Taken from the germline V gene, the CDR1 and CDR2 loops are MNHNS and SASEGT. The CDR3 has 15 amino acids, counting the end cysteine and phenylalanine. Of all the DNA, just the CDR3 is kept, 45 bases in frame from base 1. TCR beta CDR3 regions were amplified from RNA transcripts. The first round of RT-PCR for the TCR CDR3 was performed with the HTBI primer set and the Qiagen OneStep RT-PCR kit. Libraries were constructed in a second round of multiplex PCR, after which size selection and purification were performed. Libraries were sequenced paired-end with 100 bp reads on an Illumina HiSeq2000. Processing in the source paper ran as follows. Raw data were processed with SOAPnuke, discarding reads with adapters, uncalled bases, mean Phred below 15, or no exact constant-primer or identifier match. COPE v1.2.5 was used to merge the high-quality paired reads, and each unique nucleotide sequence was defined as a clonotype. Clonotypes were aligned to IMGT TRBV, TRBD and TRBJ reference segments using MiTCR v1.1. The analysis was restricted to V-J combinations with a frequency above 0.0001, which together covered 99.2% of the repertoires. The TCS score was defined as the ratio of F50 (clonal expansion) to E x V (chaos), calculated using BLOSUM62-based TCRdist between CDR3 peptides within each V-J. Welch's t-statistics and random forest reduced approximately 520 V-J features to roughly 13, which were used in a naive Bayes classifier (R e1071). Through fastp at Q25 and MiXCR, TCRdb rebuilt clones from the public reads, retaining in-frame beta chains. CDR3 protein sequences are deduplicated, and each keeps its most common genes and DNA. The V and J calls were determined by TCRdb, not by the authors. Recorded for this sample are 500,000 to 650,000 distinct CDR3 sequences; 15% to 20% of them occurred a single time. The top ten hold roughly 18% of the sample.

This clonotype was observed a few times. Its antigen target is currently unknown. Base qualities are not provided; no much larger clone lies one nucleotide away. Moderately to severely active disease, a Clinical Activity Score of at least 3, a NOSPECS grade of at least 4, and a duration under 3 months were present in ophthalmopathy patients. Any patient with an uncontrolled infection, another autoimmune disease, pregnancy or lactation was excluded. Diagnoses were based on clinical symptoms, serum thyroxine and TRAb, thyroid ultrasound and orbital computed tomography. PBMCs were separated from 7.5 to 10 ml of fresh peripheral blood using Ficoll-Paque density gradient centrifugation. Total RNA was extracted using Trizol reagent, and RNA quality was assessed on an Agilent 2100 Bioanalyzer.

The specimen was blood. The rearrangement joined TRBV6-1 to TRBJ2-3, with 9 junctional bases fitting TRBD2. This clonotype originated in a woman under 30 with Graves' ophthalmopathy. The CDR3 protein: CASSDLAGTTDTQYF. The sequenced DNA: TGTGCCAGCAGTGACCTAGCGGGGACCACAGATACGCAGTATTTT.